Listed below are T cell receptor beta chains from one sample, sequenced in a study of T cell responses to AZD1222 COVID-19 vaccine. Using immunoSEQ multiplex PCR, the repertoire was profiled, and TCRdb retains in-frame clones only, with some absent. The table has 110,000 to 150,000 clones, around nine tenths seen once. The sequences come from peripheral blood, collected on day 0 of AZD1222 vaccination. Receptors originate from an adult in good health. Each CDR3 is given with its conserved first and last residue. The D gene is left open where the match is weak. Clone size appears in some rows only: once, few, many, or a class for an expanded clone.

v_call: TRBV9
j_call: TRBJ1-3
d_call: -
clone_size: -
cdr3_aa: CASSVDPGNTIYF
cdr3_nt: TGTGCCAGCAGCGTAGACCCTGGAAACACCATATATTTT

v_call: TRBV7-9
j_call: TRBJ2-1
d_call: -
clone_size: -
cdr3_aa: CASSLIAEFSSYNEQFF
cdr3_nt: TGTGCCAGCAGCTTAATTGCGGAATTTAGCTCCTACAATGAGCAGTTCTTC

v_call: TRBV11-2
j_call: TRBJ2-7
d_call: TRBD2
clone_size: -
cdr3_aa: CASSLDVREGRNEQYF
cdr3_nt: TGTGCCAGCAGCTTAGATGTGAGGGAGGGAAGAAACGAGCAGTACTTC

v_call: TRBV10-1
j_call: TRBJ1-1
d_call: -
clone_size: -
cdr3_aa: CASSEQGNTEAFF
cdr3_nt: TGCGCCAGCAGTGAACAGGGGAACACTGAAGCTTTCTTT

v_call: TRBV27
j_call: TRBJ1-5
d_call: TRBD1
clone_size: -
cdr3_aa: CASRQDRDHQPQHF
cdr3_nt: TGTGCCAGCAGACAGGACAGGGATCATCAGCCCCAGCATTTT

v_call: TRBV19
j_call: TRBJ2-7
d_call: TRBD2
clone_size: -
cdr3_aa: CASSIEMNMGGTYEQYF
cdr3_nt: TGTGCCAGTAGTATTGAGATGAACATGGGAGGGACCTACGAGCAGTACTTC

v_call: TRBV6-5
j_call: TRBJ2-2
d_call: -
clone_size: -
cdr3_aa: CASSFYTGELFF
cdr3_nt: TGTGCCAGCAGTTTCTACACCGGGGAGCTGTTTTTT

v_call: TRBV4-1
j_call: TRBJ1-5
d_call: -
clone_size: -
cdr3_aa: CASSRSQELRVQPQHF
cdr3_nt: TGCGCCAGCAGCCGATCGCAGGAGTTAAGGGTACAGCCCCAGCATTTT

v_call: TRBV3-1/TRBV3-2
j_call: TRBJ1-6
d_call: -
clone_size: -
cdr3_aa: CASSQRRQALGSPLHF
cdr3_nt: TGTGCCAGCAGTCAAAGAAGACAGGCCCTGGGGTCACCCCTCCACTTT

v_call: TRBV18
j_call: TRBJ1-2
d_call: -
clone_size: -
cdr3_aa: CASSPPAGNYGYTF
cdr3_nt: TGTGCCAGCTCACCACCTGCAGGGAACTATGGCTACACCTTC

v_call: TRBV3-1/TRBV3-2
j_call: TRBJ2-1
d_call: -
clone_size: -
cdr3_aa: CASSQGSNSYNEQFF
cdr3_nt: TGTGCCAGCAGCCAAGGGTCTAACTCCTACAATGAGCAGTTCTTC

v_call: TRBV2
j_call: TRBJ1-6
d_call: -
clone_size: -
cdr3_aa: CASLAETGYNSPLHF
cdr3_nt: TGTGCCAGCTTGGCGGAGACAGGCTATAATTCACCCCTCCACTTT

v_call: TRBV19
j_call: TRBJ2-2
d_call: TRBD1
clone_size: -
cdr3_aa: CASSISGTGTGELFF
cdr3_nt: TGTGCCAGTAGTATTTCCGGGACAGGGACCGGGGAGCTGTTTTTT

v_call: TRBV5-6
j_call: TRBJ1-6
d_call: -
clone_size: once
cdr3_aa: CASSLGRINSPLHF
cdr3_nt: TGTGCCAGCAGCTTGGGCCGGATTAATTCACCCCTCCACTTT

v_call: TRBV3-1/TRBV3-2
j_call: TRBJ2-5
d_call: -
clone_size: -
cdr3_aa: CASEGAATGTQYF
cdr3_nt: TGTGCCAGCGAAGGGGCAGCGACTGGGACCCAGTACTTC